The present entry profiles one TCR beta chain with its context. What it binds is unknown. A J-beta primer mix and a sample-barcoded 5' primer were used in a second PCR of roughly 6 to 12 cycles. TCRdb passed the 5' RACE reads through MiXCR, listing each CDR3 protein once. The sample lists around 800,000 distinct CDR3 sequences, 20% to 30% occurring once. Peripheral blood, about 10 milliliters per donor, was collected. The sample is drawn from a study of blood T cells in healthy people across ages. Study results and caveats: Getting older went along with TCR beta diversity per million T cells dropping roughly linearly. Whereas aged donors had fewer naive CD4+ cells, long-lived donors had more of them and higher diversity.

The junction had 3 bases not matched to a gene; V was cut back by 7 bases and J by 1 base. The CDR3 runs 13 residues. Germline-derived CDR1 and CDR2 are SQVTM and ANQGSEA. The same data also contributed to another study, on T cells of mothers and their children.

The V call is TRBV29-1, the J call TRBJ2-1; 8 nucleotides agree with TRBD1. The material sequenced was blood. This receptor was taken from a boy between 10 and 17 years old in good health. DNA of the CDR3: TGCAGCGCGGACAGGGAGTCCTACAATGAGCAGTTCTTC. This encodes CSADRESYNEQFF.